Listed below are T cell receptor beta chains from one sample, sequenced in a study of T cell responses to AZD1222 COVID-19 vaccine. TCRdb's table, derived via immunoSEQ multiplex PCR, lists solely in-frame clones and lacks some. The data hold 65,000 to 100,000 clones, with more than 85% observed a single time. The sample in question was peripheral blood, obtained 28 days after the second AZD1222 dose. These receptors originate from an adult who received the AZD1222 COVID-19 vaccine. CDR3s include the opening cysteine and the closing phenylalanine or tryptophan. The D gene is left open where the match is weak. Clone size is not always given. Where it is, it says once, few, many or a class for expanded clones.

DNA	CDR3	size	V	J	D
TGCAGCGGGATCCTAGGCTGGGAGACCCAGTACTTC	CSGILGWETQYF	.	TRBV29-1	TRBJ2-5	.
TGTGCCAGCAGTGCCCCGGGACAAGGGGATGAAAAACTGTTTTTT	CASSAPGQGDEKLFF	.	TRBV6-4	TRBJ1-4	.
TGTGCCAGTAGTATTTTAAGGGGCGAGCAGTACTTC	CASSILRGEQYF	.	TRBV19	TRBJ2-7	.
TGTGCCAGCAGTTCAGTCCCAGGTCAGCCCCAGCATTTT	CASSSVPGQPQHF	.	TRBV12-3/TRBV12-4	TRBJ1-5	.
TGTGCCAGCACACCCCGGACCCCCGGGGAAAAACTGTTTTTT	CASTPRTPGEKLFF	.	TRBV19	TRBJ1-4	.
TGCGCCAGCAGCTTGGCACTAGCGGGAGTCAATGAGCAGTTCTTC	CASSLALAGVNEQFF	.	TRBV5-1	TRBJ2-1	TRBD2
TGTGCCATCAGTGGACAGGGCGGTAGGCCTAACTATGGCTACACCTTC	CAISGQGGRPNYGYTF	.	TRBV10-3	TRBJ1-2	TRBD1
TGTGCCAGCAGTTGGGGGACAGGGGTCTATGGCTACACCTTC	CASSWGTGVYGYTF	.	TRBV6-2/TRBV6-3	TRBJ1-2	TRBD1
TGTGCCAGCAGCTTGCGCGCGGGGGGAATCTATGGCTACACCTTC	CASSLRAGGIYGYTF	.	TRBV5-8	TRBJ1-2	.
TGTGCCAGCAGCTCCGCGGGACAGGGGAACACTGAAGCTTTCTTT	CASSSAGQGNTEAFF	.	TRBV5-4	TRBJ1-1	TRBD1
TGTGCCAGCAGTCGAGGAATCTCGGGCTACACCTTC	CASSRGISGYTF	.	TRBV12-3/TRBV12-4	TRBJ1-2	.
TGTGCCAGCAGCTTAGCGCGGGGGGATATCGGTCAGCCCCAGCATTTT	CASSLARGDIGQPQHF	.	TRBV7-8	TRBJ1-5	.
TGCAGTGCTAGTGTCATTAGCGGGAGAACAGATACGCAGTATTTT	CSASVISGRTDTQYF	.	TRBV20-1	TRBJ2-3	TRBD2
TGTGCCAGCAGTCGGGGGACAGCCTACGAGCAGTACTTC	CASSRGTAYEQYF	.	TRBV28	TRBJ2-7	.
TGTGCCAGCAGTACCGTGCTCACCCTCAATCAGCCCCAGCATTTT	CASSTVLTLNQPQHF	.	TRBV28	TRBJ1-5	.
TGTGCCTGGAGCCCTGGGGGCTCTGGCTACACCTTC	CAWSPGGSGYTF	.	TRBV30	TRBJ1-2	.
TGTGCCAGCAGCTTAGGGGCCGGATCAACCTACGAGCAGTACTTC	CASSLGAGSTYEQYF	.	TRBV11-2	TRBJ2-7	.
TGTGCCAGCAGCCAAGGACTCACCGGGGAGCTGTTTTTT	CASSQGLTGELFF	.	TRBV3-1/TRBV3-2	TRBJ2-2	.
TGTGCCAGCTCACCACGATGGGACGGGGAGCTGTTTTTT	CASSPRWDGELFF	once	TRBV18	TRBJ2-2	.
TGTGCCAGCAGCTCCGACAGGGAGAACACCGGGGAGCTGTTTTTT	CASSSDRENTGELFF	.	TRBV7-9	TRBJ2-2	TRBD1
TGTGCCAGCAGTATTGCCGGGACAGGGGGCACCGGGGAGCTGTTTTTT	CASSIAGTGGTGELFF	.	TRBV28	TRBJ2-2	TRBD1
TGTGCCAGCAGCTTAACAGGGGCAAGTGAGCAGTTCTTC	CASSLTGASEQFF	.	TRBV7-9	TRBJ2-1	TRBD1
TGCGCCAGCGGGGGGACAGAAGAGACCCAGTACTTC	CASGGTEETQYF	.	TRBV10-2	TRBJ2-5	.
TGTGCCAGCGGGGACGGGCGACATTCACCCCTCCACTTT	CASGDGRHSPLHF	.	TRBV12-3/TRBV12-4	TRBJ1-6	.
TGCAGTGCTCCAGTAATAGATACGCAGTATTTT	CSAPVIDTQYF	.	TRBV20-1	TRBJ2-3	.
TGCAGCACACGACTAGCGGGAGGTGGTGAGCAGTTCTTC	CSTRLAGGGEQFF	.	TRBV29-1	TRBJ2-1	TRBD2
TGTGCCAGCTCACCACGACCAGCGGGAGAGGGCACAGATACGCAGTATTTT	CASSPRPAGEGTDTQYF	.	TRBV18	TRBJ2-3	TRBD2
TGTGCCTGGAGGGATTTAGGGGGTGGCCCTCGAGGTGAGCAGTTCTTC	CAWRDLGGGPRGEQFF	.	TRBV30	TRBJ2-1	.
TGCAGCGTTCATGGGACTCAATCCTACGAGCAGTACTTC	CSVHGTQSYEQYF	.	TRBV29-1	TRBJ2-7	.
TGTGCCAGCAGTGATATTGGCACTGAAGCTTTCTTT	CASSDIGTEAFF	.	TRBV25-1	TRBJ1-1	.